A single sample is the source of the 13 T cell receptor beta chains below, sequenced in a study of human T cells and chemical hapten exposure (dated by TCRdb to the early 2020s). Library preparation used RACE. TCRdb records NextSeq 500 as the sequencer. TCRdb trimmed public reads at Q25 via fastp, called clones via MiXCR and kept in-frame beta chains. Entries are consolidated by CDR3 protein sequence, retaining the most common genes and DNA. A total of fewer than 500,000 distinct CDR3 sequences appear in this sample, around 4.8% of them only once. The ten top clones hold under 3% of the sample. The time point label here, explained by the study, means: patch test 1, 2 weeks after DPC sensitization. The treatment or condition label for this specimen denotes: therapeutic diphenylcyclopropenone sensitization with weekly scalp DPC. Sequencing was performed on whole blood, taken in connection with sensitization to the hapten diphenylcyclopropenone (DPC). The receptors shown here come from a woman aged 50 to 60 with alopecia areata. Some clones in this sample may be carry-over from other donors' samples.

This clonotype has a count of ten or more. This rearrangement joins TRBV27 to TRBJ2-1, with D perhaps being TRBD1 or TRBD2 (5 bases each). Germline lookup yields CDR1 MNHEY and CDR2 SMNVEV (reference sequence). The CDR3 totals 15 residues. Trimming left V 4 bases short and J 0 bases short, with 10 bases between. The CDR3 DNA reads as TGTGCCAGCAGTTCTGAGGGGAGCTCCTACAATGAGCAGTTCTTC. This translates into CASSSEGSSYNEQFF.

This clonotype has ten or more counts. The chain is built from TRBV9 and TRBJ2-5; TRBD2 agrees at 8 bases. The CDR3 is 18 residues long. After removal of 1 base from V and 0 bases from J, the junction contained 11 bases not matched to a gene. Germline V gives CDR1 SGDLS, CDR2 YYNGEE. The CDR3 coding sequence is TGTGCCAGCAGCGTAATGGGACGGACGGGGGGGTACCAAGAGACCCAGTACTTC. Amino acids: CASSVMGRTGGYQETQYF.

Many counts were recorded for this clonotype. V and J are TRBV4-2 and TRBJ1-2; possible D gene TRBD1, 6 bases. Germline V gives CDR1 LGHNA, CDR2 YNFKEQ. Trimming left V 0 bases short and J 5 bases short, with 13 bases between. The CDR3 covers 15 residues. The CDR3 coding sequence is TGTGCCAGCAGCCAAGACCTGACAGGAATATATGGCTACACCTTC. Protein product: CASSQDLTGIYGYTF.

This clonotype was counted at least ten times. V and J are TRBV11-2 and TRBJ2-2; no reliable D call. V was clipped by 2 bases and J by 6 bases, with 4 bases between them. Germline CDR1 and CDR2: SGHAT and FQNNGV. CDR3 length: 12 residues. The CDR3 DNA is TGTGCCAGCAGCTTACCCCCCGGGGAGCTGTTTTTT. Translated: CASSLPPGELFF.

The CDR3 DNA reads as TGTGCCAGCAGTTTTGGGGGGCCCCTTTATAGCAATCAGCCCCAGCATTTT. Its protein product is CASSFGGPLYSNQPQHF. This chain uses TRBV28 with TRBJ1-5; possible D gene TRBD1, 6 bases. Trimming removed 3 bases from V and 0 bases from J, with 15 bases in between. CDR1 and CDR2 from the germline V gene are MDHEN and SYDVKM. The CDR3 is made up of 17 amino acids.

The rearrangement links TRBV12-3 or TRBV12-4 to TRBJ2-6, with 8 bases aligning to TRBD1. The junction had 4 bases not matched to a gene; V was cut back by 4 bases and J by 2 bases. This CDR3 contains 16 residues. In DNA form, the CDR3 reads TGTGCCAGCAGTTGGGCAGGGGGCACTGGGGCCAACGTCCTGACTTTC. Translation: CASSWAGGTGANVLTF.

To note about this clonotype: A much larger clone differs from this one at a single base, so this may be a read error. The CDR3 sequence is CASSSPGLAEESQYF. The CDR3 bases are TGTGCCAGCAGTTCCCCCGGACTAGCGGAAGAGTCCCAGTACTTC. The V and J genes are TRBV28 and TRBJ2-5, with 10 bases identical to TRBD2. This CDR3 is built from 15 residues. Germline V CDR1 and CDR2: MDHEN, SYDVKM. The whole variable domain, remainder taken from reference TRBV28 and TRBJ2-5, is DVKVTQSSRYLVKRTGEKVFLECVQDMDHENMFWYRQDPGLGLRLIYFSYDVKMKEKGDIPEGYSVSREKKERFSLILESASTNQTSMYLCASSSPGLAEESQYFGPGTRLLVL.

This clonotype was counted many times. The chain recombines TRBV6-5 with TRBJ2-4; D not resolved. CDR1 is MNHEY and CDR2 is SVGAGI in the germline V gene. The length of the CDR3 is 17 residues. Deletions cut 0 bases from V and 0 bases from J, with 12 bases between. CDR3 in DNA: TGTGCCAGCAGTTACTCAGGCCTCACGGAAGCCAAAAACATTCAGTACTTC. As protein: CASSYSGLTEAKNIQYF.

This clonotype was detected many times. The chain has TRBV5-1 and TRBJ2-1; 7 bases are a match to TRBD2. This CDR3 comprises 16 residues. J gave up 9 bases and V 1 base, and 13 bases lay outside the gene matches. Germline V gene lookup returns CDR1 SGHRS and CDR2 YFSETQ. The CDR3 nucleotides are TGCGCCAGCAGCTTGCAGCCGGGACCTACGGGGGGTGAGCAGTTCTTC. This encodes CASSLQPGPTGGEQFF. The full variable domain, completed using reference TRBV5-1 and TRBJ2-1, is KAGVTQTPRYLIKTRGQQVTLSCSPISGHRSVSWYQQTPGQGLQFLFEYFSETQRNKGNFPGRFSGRQFSNSRSEMNVSTLELGDSALYLCASSLQPGPTGGEQFFGPGTRLTVL.

This clonotype was seen at least ten times. V is TRBV7-6 and J is TRBJ2-2, with 16 bases lining up with TRBD2. Trimming took 4 bases from V and 0 from J; bases not matched to a gene: 8. The CDR3 consists of 20 residues. The germline V gene has CDR1 SGHVS and CDR2 FNYEAQ. CDR3: CASSSGAGLAGGPNTGELFF. The CDR3, as DNA: TGTGCCAGCAGCTCCGGAGCGGGACTAGCGGGAGGGCCGAACACCGGGGAGCTGTTTTTT.

The chain couples TRBV19 to TRBJ1-5; weak D call: TRBD1 (6 bases). Looked up from germline, CDR1 is LNHDA and CDR2 is SQIVND (reference sequence). The CDR3 extends over 13 amino acids. Between the trimmed V and J ends, which lost 5 bases and 5 bases, there was a span of 10 bases. The CDR3 region is CASSAGAHQPQHF. DNA of the CDR3: TGTGCCAGTAGTGCGGGGGCCCATCAGCCCCAGCATTTT.

This clonotype was recorded at least ten times. The chain is built from TRBV7-9 and TRBJ2-3; 12 nucleotides match TRBD2. Germline values: CDR1 SEHNR, CDR2 FQNEAQ (reference sequence). The CDR3 has 14 amino acids. V gave up 5 bases and J gave up 5 bases; unmatched junction bases: 2. The CDR3 reads CASSTGLAGDTQYF. The CDR3 coding sequence is TGTGCCAGCAGCACGGGACTAGCGGGAGATACGCAGTATTTT.

This clonotype was recorded many times. The chain links TRBV12-3 or TRBV12-4 to TRBJ2-3; tentative D call: TRBD2 (5 bases). The length of the CDR3 is 15 residues. V gave up 8 bases and J gave up 0 bases, with 15 bases separating them. CDR3 DNA sequence: TGTGCCAGCTCTGAGCGGCCCACTAGCACAGATACGCAGTATTTT. Its protein is CASSERPTSTDTQYF.